This T cell receptor (beta chain) originates from a study of OX40 agonist ivuxolimab in advanced cancers. The V gene's germline CDR1 is MGHRA and CDR2 YSYEKL. The ends were cut back, 6 bases at V and 0 bases at J, with 9 bases in the middle. The CDR3 runs to 14 residues. Generated by immunoSEQ multiplex PCR, the TCRdb table keeps only in-frame clones and is missing some. The top ten hold roughly 34% of the sample, which has about 19,000 clones, 79% seen once. This clone was seen more than once but under ten times. The material sequenced was CD4+ or CD8+ T cells sorted from blood, taken in a trial of the OX40 agonist ivuxolimab. The sequence was collected from an adult with an advanced solid tumor such as melanoma, head and neck, liver or kidney cancer. The rearrangement uses TRBV4-1 and TRBJ1-5; no reliable D call. The CDR3, as DNA: TGCGCCAGCAGAGAGATTTATAGCAATCAGCCCCAGCATTTT. The encoded protein is CASREIYSNQPQHF.